This T cell receptor beta chain appears in the sequencing data of a study of CD8 T cells in Susac syndrome. Notes on the study in general: The greatest CD8+ clonal expansion in Susac occurred in TEMRA cells and in active patients.

This clonotype was detected once. The antigen remains unidentified. Trimming left V 4 bases short and J 5 bases short, with 17 bases between. Germline CDR1 is LGHDT and CDR2 is YNNKEL (reference sequence). The CDR3 sequence is 15 residues long. The authors reverse transcribed roughly 0.45 to 1 ug RNA with random hexamers. The CDR3 of TCR beta was amplified by immunoSEQ multiplex PCR across 54 Vbeta and 13 Jbeta. From the immunoSEQ multiplex PCR reads, TCRdb called clonotypes with MiXCR, one entry per CDR3 protein. Here the sample spans around 200,000 distinct CDR3 sequences, 85% to 95% being singletons. CD8+ and CD4+ blood T cells underwent TCR beta sequencing.

The sequenced sample was CD8+ T cells from PBMCs. The V and J genes are TRBV3-1 and TRBJ2-5; D unclear. The clonotype originates from a human donor with Susac syndrome. The CDR3 DNA is TGTGCCAGCAGCCCAATCAAGGCGGTGTGGGAGACCCAGTACTTC. Its translation: CASSPIKAVWETQYF.